The 11 T cell receptor beta chains below all came from one sample that was sequenced in a study of T cell changes during pregnancy in multiple sclerosis. Using immunoSEQ multiplex PCR, the repertoire was profiled, and TCRdb retains in-frame clones only, with some absent. The sample gives tens of thousands of clones, approximately 94% of which show up once; approximately 5.5% is in the top ten. This specimen was CD8+ T cells from peripheral blood mononuclear cells, taken before pregnancy. The receptors were gathered from a female donor with multiple sclerosis, enrolled in a pregnancy study.

The rearrangement joins TRBV19 to TRBJ2-7; TRBD1 matches at 9 bases. Losses at the gene ends were 7 bases for V and 2 bases for J; bases not matched to a gene: 9. The CDR3 is 15 amino acids. Germline CDR1 and CDR2: LNHDA and SQIVND (reference sequence). The CDR3 nucleotides are TGTGCCAGTAAGATTACAGGGGGCTGGCCCTACGAGCAGTACTTC. It codes for CASKITGGWPYEQYF.

This clone was counted between two and nine times. The same CDR3 is also encoded by other DNA sequences in this sample. This chain connects TRBV14 to TRBJ2-7, with 11 bases that match TRBD2. This CDR3 is built from 15 residues. Germline trimming cut 4 bases from V and 2 bases from J; bases unmatched to any gene: 4. Germline CDR1 is SGHDN and CDR2 is FVKESK. The CDR3 protein is CASSRGLAGPYEQYF. The DNA of the CDR3 is TGTGCCAGCAGCCGAGGACTAGCGGGCCCCTACGAGCAGTACTTC.

The chain links TRBV9 to TRBJ2-3; 8 bases line up with TRBD2. CDR1 and CDR2 (germline): SGDLS, YYNGEE. The CDR3 consists of 14 residues. Trimming at V came to 3 bases and at J to 7 bases, leaving 7 bases not matched to a gene. CDR3 in amino acids: CASSGTSNQNTQYF. DNA for the CDR3: TGTGCCAGCAGCGGGACTAGCAATCAAAATACGCAGTATTTT.

The chain combines TRBV28 with TRBJ2-7; 8 bases align to TRBD1. V lost 8 bases to trimming and J lost 5 bases; unmatched junction nucleotides: 8. Germline CDR1 and CDR2: MDHEN and SYDVKM. CDR3 length: 13 residues. CDR3 nucleotides: TGTGCCAGCGGTCGACAGGGGTTCAACGAGCAGTACTTC. It codes for CASGRQGFNEQYF. Variable domain in full (rest from reference TRBV28 and TRBJ2-7): DVKVTQSSRYLVKRTGEKVFLECVQDMDHENMFWYRQDPGLGLRLIYFSYDVKMKEKGDIPEGYSVSREKKERFSLILESASTNQTSMYLCASGRQGFNEQYFGPGTRLTVT.

J is TRBJ2-5 and V is TRBV15; TRBD1 agrees at 10 bases. The germline V gene has CDR1 LNHNV and CDR2 YYDKDF (reference sequence). J lost 5 bases, V lost 2 bases, and 5 bases had no gene match. The CDR3 runs to 15 residues. CDR3: CATSRSTGGMETQYF. The DNA for the CDR3 is TGTGCCACCAGCAGATCGACAGGGGGCATGGAGACCCAGTACTTC. Complete variable domain (other parts from reference TRBV15 and TRBJ2-5): DAMVIQNPRYQVTQFGKPVTLSCSQTLNHNVMYWYQQKSSQAPKLLFHYYDKDFNNEADTPDNFQSRRPNTSFCFLDIRSPGLGDTAMYLCATSRSTGGMETQYFGPGTRLLVL.

The genes are TRBV7-2 and TRBJ2-1; TRBD2 matches 8 bases. The V gene's germline CDR1 is SGHTA and CDR2 FQGNSA. Trimming cost V 3 bases and J 0 bases; bases outside gene matches: 1. This CDR3 contains 15 residues. CDR3 protein: CASSFAGGSYNEQFF. In DNA form, the CDR3 reads TGTGCCAGCAGCTTCGCGGGGGGCTCCTACAATGAGCAGTTCTTC. Full variable domain (outside the CDR3, taken from reference TRBV7-2 and TRBJ2-1): GAGVSQSPSNKVTEKGKDVELRCDPISGHTALYWYRQSLGQGLEFLIYFQGNSAPDKSGLPSDRFSAERTGGSVSTLTIQRTQQEDSAVYLCASSFAGGSYNEQFFGPGTRLTVL.

The chain combines TRBV29-1 with TRBJ2-1; 9 bases line up with TRBD1. The CDR3 spans 14 residues. Germline assignment: CDR1 SQVTM and CDR2 ANQGSEA. J lost 4 bases, V lost 7 bases, and 8 bases had no gene match. Here the CDR3 DNA reads TGCAGCGCCGACGGGGGACAGGGTTACAATGAGCAGTTCTTC. Residues: CSADGGQGYNEQFF.

This clone has just a few counts. The chain couples TRBV19 to TRBJ1-1, with D possibly TRBD1 on 6 matching bases. The CDR3 contains 12 residues. CDR1 LNHDA and CDR2 SQIVND come from the germline V gene (reference sequence). V lost 7 bases to trimming and J lost 4 bases, with 10 bases between them. Written as DNA, the CDR3 is TGTGCCAGTACCCCAGGGGCCACTGAAGCTTTCTTT. Its protein is CASTPGATEAFF.

V and J are TRBV9 and TRBJ2-7, with D uncertain. V was pared by 0 bases and J by 1 base, with 8 bases between. Looked up from germline, CDR1 is SGDLS and CDR2 is YYNGEE. The length of the CDR3 is 14 residues. The chain's CDR3 is CASSVGFQSYEQYF. In DNA form, the CDR3 reads TGTGCCAGCAGCGTAGGATTCCAGTCCTACGAGCAGTACTTC. The variable domain in full, with the rest retrieved from reference TRBV9 and TRBJ2-7, is DSGVTQTPKHLITATGQRVTLRCSPRSGDLSVYWYQQSLDQGLQFLIQYYNGEERAKGNILERFSAQQFPDLHSELNLSSLELGDSALYFCASSVGFQSYEQYFGPGTRLTVT.

The chain employs TRBV29-1 and TRBJ1-2; the match to TRBD1 covers 8 bases. CDR1 is SQVTM, CDR2 ANQGSEA, per germline. The CDR3 covers 14 residues. V was pared by 7 bases and J by 4 bases, with 11 bases of the junction left unmatched. CDR3 DNA sequence: TGCAGCGCTCCCCAGCCAGGGGGCGCCTATGGCTACACCTTC. Translating it yields CSAPQPGGAYGYTF.

The chain carries TRBV19 and TRBJ2-7; TRBD2 agrees at 11 bases. J gave up 6 bases and V 5 bases, and 6 bases lay outside the gene matches. CDR1 is LNHDA, CDR2 SQIVND, per germline (reference sequence). The CDR3 totals 14 residues. DNA for the CDR3: TGTGCCAGTAGTTCACTAGCGGGAGCCCCCGAGCAGTACTTC. This sequence encodes CASSSLAGAPEQYF.